This T cell receptor (beta chain) stems from a study of blood T cell repertoires in COVID-19 (dated by TCRdb to between 2020 and 2021). About the study as a whole: Samples covering the acute and convalescent phases of COVID-19 were provided by collaborators in the United States, Italy and Spain. A freely available public database, intended as a resource for researchers studying the immune response to SARS-CoV-2, is where the repertoires were released. Nearly every sample came with metadata listing a de-identified subject ID, COVID-19 status, age in years and sex. Samples were obtained from the ongoing ImmuneRACE study (first 160 participants) and from roughly 1,300 subjects provided by 6 global collaborators. Subjects who had been exposed to COVID-19, were actively infected with it, or had recovered from it provided the deeply sampled blood TCRbeta repertoires that made up the dataset. The prospective study material was composed of cDNA or gDNA derived from T cells, B-cell-depleted T cells, or PBMCs. Where available, HLA class I and class II types were obtained from metadata supplied by the sample provider rather than from assay-based typing. The research as a whole found: Clinical and demographic metadata were provided uncurated, with the amount varying by source and participant.

From its cysteine to its phenylalanine, the CDR3 spans 15 amino acids. The kept DNA is CDR3 alone, 45 bases in frame from the first base. Looking up the germline V gene yields CDR1 KGHSH and CDR2 LQKENI. V is pared back by 1 base and J by 8 bases, with 15 bases lying between the germline termini. The collaborating institutions used their own protocols to collect whole blood in K2EDTA tubes. Collaborator samples were shipped for TCRbeta analysis as frozen whole blood, isolated PBMCs, or DNA extracted from either sample type. Remarks on this clone: Its antigen is still unknown. No base-level quality is on record; no much larger clone is a single base apart.

The immunoSEQ Assay, a bias-controlled multiplex PCR, was used to amplify TCRbeta CDR3 regions from genomic DNA. The study's processing was this. Within the assay, amplification of reference gene primers was used to estimate how many nucleated cells each sample contained. To quantify the absolute abundance of each unique TCRbeta CDR3 rearrangement, sequence reads were collapsed and filtered. For each sample, productive Simpson clonality was calculated by taking the square root of Simpson's diversity index across productive rearrangements. As stored in TCRdb, this immuneACCESS dataset retains in-frame rearrangements with V and J assigned. A fraction of the clones does not appear; measured against another copy, unresolved V genes explain less than half of the discrepancy, and the remainder lacks a known reason. D and trimming were read from the DNA, whereas the V and J calls and clone size are those reported in that table. The sample table contains over 200,000 clones; only one count was recorded for around 90% of them. The ten largest clones capture just under 0.8% of the sample.

The specimen sequenced was peripheral blood. The source is a woman in her twenties or thirties with acute or convalescent COVID-19. Recombination joined TRBV18 with TRBJ2-1; a tentative D match to TRBD2 spans 6 bases. The CDR3 reads CASSPRTNSIDEQFF. At the DNA level, the sequence is TGTGCCAGCTCACCACGGACTAATTCAATCGATGAGCAGTTCTTC.